The 12 T cell receptor beta chains reported below all come from one sample, sequenced in a study of control samples from healthy donors and cancer patients. TCRdb's copy holds only in-frame clones and misses some; the assay was immunoSEQ multiplex PCR. The sample contains about 60,000 clones, over 75% of which appear only once. Sequenced input: PBMCs. The receptors here all came from a woman in her fifties or sixties with colorectal cancer.

V is TRBV15 and J is TRBJ2-5; 7 bases align to TRBD1. The CDR3 has 16 residues. The V segment lost 1 base and the J segment 2 bases; nucleotides outside the gene matches: 7. CDR1 and CDR2 from the germline V gene are LNHNV and YYDKDF (reference sequence). The CDR3 coding sequence is TGTGCCACCAGCAGAGGGACAAGGACAGGACAAGAGACCCAGTACTTC. Translating it yields CATSRGTRTGQETQYF.

Only one count was recorded for this clone. The chain has TRBV29-1 and TRBJ2-7, with 10 bases aligning to TRBD2. V shed 5 bases, J shed 4 bases, and the junction held 5 bases outside the gene matches. The germline gives CDR1 SQVTM, CDR2 ANQGSEA. This CDR3 comprises 13 residues. CDR3 sequence: CSVSSGRRYEQYF. CDR3 DNA: TGCAGCGTTAGTAGCGGGAGGCGGTACGAGCAGTACTTC.

This clone was seen only once. The chain joins TRBV7-8 to TRBJ1-2; D possibly corresponds to TRBD1 (5 bases). V was trimmed by 3 bases and J by 8 bases, leaving 13 bases between them. The CDR3 covers 13 residues. Germline V CDR1 and CDR2: SGHVS, FQNEAQ. CDR3 sequence reads: CASSLTAAGGYTF. Written as DNA, the CDR3 is TGTGCCAGCAGCTTGACAGCGGCTGGAGGCTACACCTTC.

The V call is TRBV2, the J call TRBJ2-7; 9 positions agree with TRBD1. The CDR3 contains 15 residues. The germline V gene has CDR1 SNHLY and CDR2 FYNNEI. Trimming took 4 bases from V and 3 from J; bases not matched to a gene: 7. The CDR3: CASSGPGQGNYEQYF. The CDR3 bases are TGTGCCAGCAGTGGTCCGGGACAGGGCAACTACGAGCAGTACTTC.

This chain uses TRBV28 with TRBJ2-1, with 7 nucleotides matching TRBD2. The ends lost 5 bases at V and 0 bases at J; junction bases unmatched: 13. Germline V gives CDR1 MDHEN, CDR2 SYDVKM. The CDR3 covers 18 residues. CDR3 in amino acids: CASSHPPGRGSSYNEQFF. In nucleotides, the CDR3 is TGTGCCAGCAGTCATCCGCCGGGGCGCGGGAGCTCCTACAATGAGCAGTTCTTC.

The chain uses TRBV19 and TRBJ2-2; weak D call: TRBD2 (6 bases). Between the trimmed V and J ends, which lost 11 bases and 3 bases, there was a span of 19 bases. CDR3 size: 15 residues. In germline, CDR1 is LNHDA, CDR2 SQIVND (reference sequence). CDR3 coding DNA: TGTGCCTCATTTCCGGGACTTCCTTACACCGGGGAGCTGTTTTTT. Its protein is CASFPGLPYTGELFF.

The genes are TRBV2 and TRBJ2-7; 9 bases are a match to TRBD1. The V segment lost 4 bases and the J segment 3 bases; nucleotides outside the gene matches: 7. Germline values: CDR1 SNHLY, CDR2 FYNNEI. The CDR3 covers 15 residues. CDR3 residues: CASSGGQGFYYEQYF. The DNA for the CDR3 is TGTGCCAGCAGTGGGGGACAGGGATTTTACTACGAGCAGTACTTC.

CDR3 nucleotides: TGTGCCAGCAGCTTGGGGGACAGATACGAGCAGTACTTC. Protein sequence: CASSLGDRYEQYF. This sequence joins TRBV11-1 and TRBJ2-7; TRBD1 aligns across 7 bases. This CDR3 is 13 amino acids long. The germline V gene encodes CDR1 SGHAT and CDR2 FQDESV (reference sequence). Trimming at V came to 3 bases and at J to 4 bases, leaving 3 bases not matched to a gene.

This clone was seen a handful of times. The chain recombines TRBV10-3 with TRBJ1-3, with D tentatively TRBD1 (6 bases). The CDR3 totals 13 residues. V was cut by 10 bases and J by 2 bases, with 12 bases left in between. Germline values: CDR1 ENHRY, CDR2 SYGVKD. The CDR3 sequence is CATLTGPGNTIYF. For the CDR3, the DNA is TGTGCCACCCTCACAGGGCCTGGAAACACCATATATTTT.

V and J are TRBV20-1 and TRBJ2-7, with 11 nucleotides matching TRBD2. The CDR3 is made up of 15 amino acids. V was pared by 3 bases and J by 2 bases, with 6 bases of the junction left unmatched. Germline V gene data show CDR1 as DFQATT and CDR2 as SNEGSKA (reference sequence). The CDR3 is CSASPLAGATYEQYF. In DNA form, the CDR3 reads TGCAGTGCTAGTCCACTAGCGGGGGCCACCTACGAGCAGTACTTC.

The chain has TRBV30 and TRBJ1-5; a possible D gene is TRBD1 (5 bases). Germline V CDR1 and CDR2: GTSNPN, SVGIG (reference sequence). V lost 1 base, J lost 8 bases, and 18 bases lay in between. The length of the CDR3 is 15 residues. Here the CDR3 DNA reads TGTGCCTGGAGTGAAAGTTGGGGGGGGGTTGAGCCCCAGCATTTT. Its protein product is CAWSESWGGVEPQHF.

This clone was recorded only once. V is TRBV4-1 and J is TRBJ2-7; D not resolved. CDR1 and CDR2 from the germline V gene are MGHRA and YSYEKL. This CDR3 comprises 14 residues. Trimming stripped 2 bases from V and 1 base from J, with 9 bases between. CDR3 sequence reads: CASSQPLSSYEQYF. CDR3 nucleotide sequence: TGCGCCAGCAGCCAACCCCTGAGTTCCTACGAGCAGTACTTC.